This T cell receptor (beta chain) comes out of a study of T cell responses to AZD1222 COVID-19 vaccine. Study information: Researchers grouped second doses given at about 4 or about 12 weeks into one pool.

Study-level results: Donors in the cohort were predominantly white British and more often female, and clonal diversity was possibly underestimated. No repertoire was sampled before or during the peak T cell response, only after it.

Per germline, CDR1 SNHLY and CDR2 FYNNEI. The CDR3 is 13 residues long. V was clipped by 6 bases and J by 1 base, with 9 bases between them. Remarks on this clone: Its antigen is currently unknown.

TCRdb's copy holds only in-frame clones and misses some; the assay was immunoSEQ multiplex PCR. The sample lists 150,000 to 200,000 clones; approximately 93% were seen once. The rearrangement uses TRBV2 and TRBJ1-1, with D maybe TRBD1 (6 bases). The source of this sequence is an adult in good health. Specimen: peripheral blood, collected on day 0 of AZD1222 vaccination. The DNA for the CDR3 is TGTGCCAGCAGCATACAGGGGAACACTGAAGCTTTCTTT. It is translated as CASSIQGNTEAFF.